This paragraph covers one T cell receptor (beta chain) sequence. Original processing notes: Reference gene primer amplification yielded estimated nucleated cell counts. Some clones are missing from TCRdb's copy, which holds only in-frame ones; the method was immunoSEQ multiplex PCR. D and trimming were read from the DNA, whereas the V and J calls and clone size are those reported in that table. The sample has about 88,000 clones, roughly 90% seen once. This sample was taken from a study of blood T cell repertoires in COVID-19. Study background: Samples taken during acute and convalescent COVID-19 were collected in the United States, Italy and Spain. Sample material is recorded as cDNA or gDNA derived from T cells, B-cell-depleted T cells, or PBMCs.

The CDR3 consists of 13 residues. The V gene lost 5 bases and the J gene lost 8 bases, with 13 bases spanning the gap. This sequence joins TRBV12-3 or TRBV12-4 and TRBJ2-1, with D perhaps TRBD2 (6 bases). Sequencing was carried out using peripheral blood. The source of this sequence is a man aged 60-69 years with acute or convalescent COVID-19. The CDR3 loop is CASSPRLDHEQFF. CDR3 nucleotide sequence: TGTGCCAGCAGTCCTCGACTAGACCATGAGCAGTTCTTC.